One sample yielded the 8 T cell receptor beta chains listed below, sequenced in a study of Ad26.COV2.S vaccination and SARS-CoV-2 variants. As for treatment: around 19 received Ad26.COV2.S at low or high dose, single or two shots; roughly five received placebo; per-sample allocation not given. The study sampled participants on day 63 after the first vaccine or placebo injection. This table comes from immunoSEQ multiplex PCR, and its TCRdb copy is limited to in-frame clones, with some not included. The profile shows roughly 450,000 clones, around nine tenths of them singletons. Sequenced material: peripheral blood, taken in a trial of Ad26.COV2.S vaccine versus placebo. Receptor source: a person aged 18-60 years who received the Ad26.COV2.S COVID-19 vaccine or a placebo.

The chain carries TRBV29-1 and TRBJ2-7, with 14 bases aligning to TRBD2. The ends lost 5 bases at V and 0 bases at J; junction bases unmatched: 3. Germline CDR1 and CDR2: SQVTM and ANQGSEA. This CDR3 comprises 15 residues. The CDR3 DNA reads TGCAGCGTTCATGGGACTAGCGGGAGCTCCTACGAGCAGTACTTC. Protein sequence: CSVHGTSGSSYEQYF.

The chain combines TRBV28 with TRBJ2-3, with TRBD2 matching 7 bases. CDR1 is MDHEN, CDR2 SYDVKM, per germline. Germline trimming cut 5 bases from V and 8 bases from J; bases unmatched to any gene: 7. The CDR3 extends over 13 amino acids. The CDR3 sequence: CASSPVLAGTQYF. CDR3 in DNA: TGTGCCAGCAGTCCCGTCTTAGCGGGTACGCAGTATTTT.

As concerns this clone: Other DNA sequences in the same sample also yield this CDR3. The gene calls are TRBV4-3 and TRBJ2-7; 10 bases line up with TRBD2. V lost 1 base and J lost 2; bases outside the gene matches: 2. There are 15 residues in the CDR3. Germline V gene data show CDR1 as LGHNA and CDR2 as YSLEER. CDR3 protein: CASSQGTSGTYEQYF. The CDR3 region has the DNA TGCGCCAGCAGCCAAGGGACTAGCGGAACCTACGAGCAGTACTTC.

The rearrangement joins TRBV11-2 to TRBJ1-6, with 8 bases lining up with TRBD1. The CDR3 runs 15 residues. Trimming cost V 1 base and J 8 bases; bases outside gene matches: 4. Per the germline V gene, CDR1 is SGHAT and CDR2 is FQNNGV. The CDR3 DNA reads TGTGCCAGCAGCTTAGGAACAGGGGGGCATTCACCCCTCCACTTT. Residues: CASSLGTGGHSPLHF. The variable domain in full, with the rest retrieved from reference TRBV11-2 and TRBJ1-6, is EAGVAQSPRYKIIEKRQSVAFWCNPISGHATLYWYQQILGQGPKLLIQFQNNGVVDDSQLPKDRFSAERLKGVDSTLKIQPAKLEDSAVYLCASSLGTGGHSPLHFGNGTRLTVT.

V is TRBV29-1 and J is TRBJ1-2, with 10 bases that match TRBD1. CDR1 and CDR2 from the germline V gene are SQVTM and ANQGSEA. With V trimmed by 7 bases and J by 3 bases, 8 bases remained unmatched. CDR3 length: 14 amino acids. The CDR3 DNA reads as TGCAGCGCTACGGGACAGGGGAATCACTATGGCTACACCTTC. It encodes CSATGQGNHYGYTF. The full variable domain, in which reference TRBV29-1 and TRBJ1-2 provide the parts outside the CDR3, is SAVISQKPSRDICQRGTSLTIQCQVDSQVTMMFWYRQQPGQSLTLIATANQGSEATYESGFVIDKFPISRPNLTFSTLTVSNMSPEDSSIYLCSATGQGNHYGYTFGSGTRLTVV.

Points on this clone: At one end, the junction sequence differs from germline, possibly due to a read error. The V and J genes are TRBV7-2 and TRBJ2-5; 9 nucleotides line up with TRBD2. From germline, CDR1 is SGHTA and CDR2 FQGNSA. The CDR3 is made up of 14 amino acids. The CDR3 DNA is TGTGCCAGCAGATTAGCGGGAGTTGCTGAGACCCAGTACTTC. Its translation is CASRLAGVAETQYF.

The V call is TRBV7-9, the J call TRBJ2-7; D is possibly TRBD1 or TRBD2 (6 bases each). Germline V lookup: CDR1 SEHNR, CDR2 FQNEAQ (reference sequence). This CDR3 spans 14 amino acids. Trimming took off 1 base at V and 2 bases at J, with 9 bases between the two ends. The CDR3 region has the DNA TGTGCCAGCAGCTTAGGGGGGGCCCCCTACGAGCAGTACTTC. It yields the protein CASSLGGAPYEQYF.

The chain combines TRBV28 with TRBJ2-1, with 7 bases matching TRBD2. The ends lost 5 bases at V and 3 bases at J; junction bases unmatched: 4. Germline V gives CDR1 MDHEN, CDR2 SYDVKM. The length of the CDR3 is 14 residues. The CDR3 coding sequence is TGTGCCAGCAGTCCCGGGACTAACTACAATGAGCAGTTCTTC. Translated: CASSPGTNYNEQFF.